Listed below are T cell receptor beta chains from one sample, sequenced in a study of T cell responses to AZD1222 COVID-19 vaccine. Data came from immunoSEQ multiplex PCR; TCRdb stores just in-frame clones and leaves some out. The sample shows hundreds of thousands of clones, almost 95% of them seen only once. The material sequenced was peripheral blood, taken 28 days after the second AZD1222 dose. The source of these receptors is an adult who received the AZD1222 COVID-19 vaccine. Both conserved end residues are part of each CDR3. The D gene is left open where the match is weak. Clone size is stated in some rows and not others, as once, few, many or a class when expanded.

J | D | V | size | CDR3 | DNA
TRBJ2-1 | TRBD1 | TRBV7-2 | NA | CASSLDRGDANEQFF | TGTGCCAGCAGCTTAGACAGGGGAGACGCCAATGAGCAGTTCTTC
TRBJ1-1 | NA | TRBV28 | NA | CASRGGGQENTEAFF | TGTGCCAGCAGAGGTGGGGGGCAGGAGAACACTGAAGCTTTCTTT
TRBJ1-1 | TRBD1 | TRBV6-6 | NA | CASSPTGAGRMNTEAFF | TGTGCCAGCAGTCCTACAGGGGCGGGCCGGATGAACACTGAAGCTTTCTTT
TRBJ2-7 | NA | TRBV7-9 | NA | CASSSSGVSYEQYF | TGTGCCAGCAGCTCCTCGGGGGTTTCCTACGAGCAGTACTTC
TRBJ1-6 | NA | TRBV2 | NA | CASRRDSPLHF | TGTGCCAGCAGGCGAGATTCACCCCTCCACTTT
TRBJ2-7 | NA | TRBV7-2 | NA | CASSLGFSLYEQYF | TGTGCCAGCAGCTTAGGATTTTCTCTCTACGAGCAGTACTTC
TRBJ1-5 | NA | TRBV3-1/TRBV3-2 | NA | CASSQDLGVDNQPQHF | TGTGCCAGCAGCCAAGATCTTGGGGTGGACAATCAGCCCCAGCATTTT
TRBJ1-1 | NA | TRBV19 | NA | CASSIGPWAEAFF | TGTGCCAGTAGTATAGGACCGTGGGCTGAAGCTTTCTTT
TRBJ1-5 | TRBD1 | TRBV18 | NA | CASSPRTGISNQPQHF | TGTGCCAGCTCACCTCGGACAGGTATTAGCAATCAGCCCCAGCATTTT
TRBJ1-5 | NA | TRBV29-1 | once | CSVVQEGQPQHF | TGCAGCGTTGTACAGGAAGGCCAGCCCCAGCATTTT
TRBJ1-5 | NA | TRBV10-3 | NA | CAISNARDGDQPQHF | TGTGCCATCAGCAACGCGCGGGACGGGGATCAGCCCCAGCATTTT
TRBJ1-2 | TRBD1 | TRBV18 | NA | CASSPATGDGYTF | TGTGCCAGCTCACCAGCGACAGGGGATGGCTACACCTTC
TRBJ2-5 | NA | TRBV13 | NA | CASSHPKLEGGQETQYF | TGTGCCAGCAGCCACCCCAAGTTGGAGGGTGGCCAAGAGACCCAGTACTTC
TRBJ2-7 | TRBD2 | TRBV9 | few | CASSAGLAGVEQYF | TGTGCCAGCAGCGCGGGACTAGCGGGAGTCGAGCAGTACTTC
TRBJ1-5 | NA | TRBV29-1 | NA | CSVSEDRNQPQHF | TGCAGCGTTTCCGAGGACAGAAATCAGCCCCAGCATTTT
TRBJ2-7 | NA | TRBV20-1 | NA | CSASTGVEDEQYF | TGCAGTGCTAGTACCGGGGTGGAGGACGAGCAGTACTTC